The clone carrying this TCR beta chain occurred many times. The CDR3 is 17 residues long. V was clipped by 1 base and J by 1 base; unmatched bases: 4. Germline CDR1 is ENHRY and CDR2 is SYGVKD. The sample comes from a study of prognosis after radiotherapy for stage I lung cancer. Starting from genomic DNA, TCR beta CDR3 was amplified through two-round multiplex PCR. Amplification during the initial PCR round employed primers specific to each TRBV and TRBJ gene. MiXCR was run by TCRdb on the multiplex PCR reads, yielding one entry per CDR3 protein. In the table there are about 15,000 distinct CDR3 sequences, about a third of which are singletons.

The chain links TRBV10-3 to TRBJ2-7, with 13 bases that match TRBD2. The receptor's source is a donor older than 45 with non-small cell lung cancer. The specimen comprised PBMCs, sampled before or after stereotactic body radiation therapy (not recorded which). The CDR3 loop reads CAISELGLAGSSYEQYF. The CDR3 DNA reads as TGTGCCATCAGTGAGTTGGGACTAGCGGGATCTTCCTACGAGCAGTACTTC.